Here is one T cell receptor beta chain with its context. Its antigen is unidentified. Sequencing targeted expressed TCRB transcripts, as all isolated RNA had been reverse transcribed. Clones were sequenced by immunoSEQ multiplex PCR, and TCRdb holds only the in-frame ones, with some missing. The sample has under 450,000 clones; roughly 15% are singletons. The J segment lost 6 bases and the V segment lost 8 bases, leaving 10 bases of the junction unmatched. The CDR3 loop spans 14 amino acids. CDR1 is SNHLY, CDR2 FYNNEI, per germline. This specimen belongs to a study of beta chain features in type 1 diabetes. Regarding the study as a whole: Within patients, naive, central memory and Treg TCRB repertoires seemed more similar than within healthy donors.

What was sequenced was naive CD4+ T cells from blood. This sequence originates from a woman in her late teens or twenties in good health. The gene calls are TRBV2 and TRBJ2-7, with 10 positions matching TRBD2. The CDR3 DNA reads TGTGCCAGCCTTCCGGGACTAGCGAGAGGCGAGCAGTACTTC. The encoded protein is CASLPGLARGEQYF. Together with reference TRBV2 and TRBJ2-7, the CDR3 gives the full variable domain: EPEVTQTPSHQVTQMGQEVILRCVPISNHLYFYWYRQILGQKVEFLVSFYNNEISEKSEIFDDQFSVERPDGSNFTLKIRSTKLEDSAMYFCASLPGLARGEQYFGPGTRLTVT.